The 32 T cell receptor beta chains reported below all come from one sample, sequenced in a study of cytomegalovirus exposure and HLA in healthy donors. Data came from immunoSEQ multiplex PCR; TCRdb stores just in-frame clones and leaves some out. The table lists 120,000 or so clones, 95% to 96% of them singletons. Sequencing was carried out using PBMCs. These receptors originate from a man aged 18 to 35 in good health and CMV-seronegative.

The J gene is TRBJ2-3, the V gene TRBV7-9; the D gene is possibly TRBD1 (5 bases). The CDR3 contains 13 residues. Trimming pared 4 bases from V and 4 bases from J, leaving 9 bases between. In germline, CDR1 is SEHNR, CDR2 FQNEAQ (reference sequence). The CDR3 coding sequence is TGTGCCAGCAGCTCAAAGGGGCCAGATACGCAGTATTTT. It is translated as CASSSKGPDTQYF.

The chain links TRBV10-1 to TRBJ1-4; D is unresolved. Germline V gene sequence: CDR1 WNHNN, CDR2 SYGVQD (reference sequence). There are 15 residues in the CDR3. V was trimmed by 3 bases and J by 4 bases, leaving 12 bases between them. The DNA for the CDR3 is TGCGCCAGCAGTGAACCGGCCACTAATAATGAAAAACTGTTTTTT. This encodes CASSEPATNNEKLFF.

The gene calls are TRBV30 and TRBJ2-7; D gene uncertain. V was trimmed by 5 bases and J by 6 bases, leaving 11 bases between them. The CDR3 length is 11 residues. Germline V gene data show CDR1 as GTSNPN and CDR2 as SVGIG (reference sequence). The CDR3 coding sequence is TGTGCCTGGTCAATCGGTGGCGAGCAGTACTTC. It codes for CAWSIGGEQYF. The entire variable domain, with the rest obtained from reference TRBV30 and TRBJ2-7, is as follows: SQTIHQWPATLVQPVGSPLSLECTVEGTSNPNLYWYRQAAGRGLQLLFYSVGIGQISSEVPQNLSASRPQDRQFILSSKKLLLSDSGFYLCAWSIGGEQYFGPGTRLTVT.

This clone has a single count. The chain has TRBV29-1 and TRBJ1-1; D perhaps matches TRBD1 (5 bases). Trimming cost V 4 bases and J 11 bases, with 11 bases left between them. In germline, CDR1 is SQVTM, CDR2 ANQGSEA. CDR3 length: 10 residues. The CDR3, as DNA: TGCAGCGTTGTCACAGGTAGGGCTTTCTTT. Translated: CSVVTGRAFF.

The chain couples TRBV9 to TRBJ2-1; possibly TRBD2 for D (5 bases). The CDR3 totals 17 residues. The V and J ends lost 1 base and 10 bases respectively, with 24 bases between them. Germline-derived CDR1 and CDR2 are SGDLS and YYNGEE. The DNA of the CDR3 is TGTGCCAGCAGCGTAAACCCCGACGGGCTAGCCCCCCAGGAGCAGTTCTTC. It codes for CASSVNPDGLAPQEQFF.

V and J are TRBV6-1 and TRBJ2-7; 9 bases line up with TRBD2. V was pared by 3 bases and J by 7 bases, with 10 bases of the junction left unmatched. CDR1 MNHNS and CDR2 SASEGT come from the germline V gene. CDR3 length: 15 residues. In nucleotides, the CDR3 is TGTGCCAGCAGTGAGGGGCTAGCGGGGATCCTAGAGCAGTACTTC. Translated, it gives CASSEGLAGILEQYF.

The gene calls are TRBV5-1 and TRBJ2-5, with TRBD1 matching over 8 bases. This CDR3 region has 15 residues. Germline V lookup: CDR1 SGHRS, CDR2 YFSETQ. The trim removed 0 bases at V and 4 bases at J, leaving 5 bases unmatched. CDR3 nucleotide sequence: TGCGCCAGCAGCTTGGCGCAGGGGGCCTTAGAGACCCAGTACTTC. This sequence encodes CASSLAQGALETQYF.

This clone came up a few times. The sample contains more than one DNA sequence encoding this CDR3. The rearrangement links TRBV9 to TRBJ1-1; D call uncertain. The CDR3 sequence is 13 residues long. V dropped 2 bases and J dropped 0 bases, with 5 bases sitting between them. Germline assignment: CDR1 SGDLS and CDR2 YYNGEE. CDR3 amino acids: CASSVDMNTEAFF. In DNA form, the CDR3 reads TGTGCCAGCAGCGTTGACATGAACACTGAAGCTTTCTTT. The full variable domain, its missing parts supplied by reference TRBV9 and TRBJ1-1, is DSGVTQTPKHLITATGQRVTLRCSPRSGDLSVYWYQQSLDQGLQFLIQYYNGEERAKGNILERFSAQQFPDLHSELNLSSLELGDSALYFCASSVDMNTEAFFGQGTRLTVV.

This chain connects TRBV19 to TRBJ2-5; 7 nucleotides line up with TRBD2. V gave up 6 bases and J gave up 2 bases; unmatched junction bases: 9. Germline CDR1 is LNHDA and CDR2 is SQIVND (reference sequence). This CDR3 comprises 15 residues. CDR3 nucleotides: TGTGCCAGTAGGCAACTGGGAGCGGGACAAGAGACCCAGTACTTC. This codes for CASRQLGAGQETQYF.

This sequence joins TRBV19 and TRBJ2-1; 10 positions agree with TRBD2. V trimming: 5 bases; J trimming: 0 bases; junction bases outside the gene matches: 7. CDR1 and CDR2 from the germline V gene are LNHDA and SQIVND (reference sequence). CDR3 length: 17 residues. The CDR3 sequence: CASSPLAGETSYNEQFF. For the CDR3, the DNA is TGTGCCAGTAGTCCCCTAGCGGGAGAAACCTCCTACAATGAGCAGTTCTTC.

The chain couples TRBV5-6 to TRBJ2-1; 10 positions agree with TRBD2. CDR3 length equals 15 residues. Germline-derived CDR1 and CDR2 are SGHDT and YYEEEE. V was pared by 4 bases and J by 8 bases, with 9 bases of the junction left unmatched. The CDR3 sequence is CASSRLAGGFDEQFF. The CDR3 region has the DNA TGTGCCAGCAGCAGACTAGCGGGTGGCTTCGATGAGCAGTTCTTC.

This clone was detected once. The chain links TRBV11-2 to TRBJ2-1; 11 nucleotides agree with TRBD2. Trimming removed 1 base from V and 1 base from J; junction bases left unmatched: 9. Per the germline V gene, CDR1 is SGHAT and CDR2 is FQNNGV. The CDR3 runs to 19 residues. The CDR3 protein is CASSLGGRLAGRSYNEQFF. DNA of the CDR3: TGTGCCAGCAGCTTAGGGGGCCGACTAGCGGGAAGGTCCTACAATGAGCAGTTCTTC.

The V call is TRBV7-3, the J call TRBJ2-1, with 9 bases fitting TRBD2. This CDR3 has 15 amino acids. Trimming removed 3 bases from V and 6 bases from J; junction bases left unmatched: 6. The germline gives CDR1 SGHTA, CDR2 FQGTGA. The CDR3 sequence is CASSFRAGGSNEQFF. The CDR3 DNA follows: TGTGCCAGCAGCTTCAGAGCGGGGGGATCCAATGAGCAGTTCTTC.

V gene TRBV30 combines with J gene TRBJ1-1; D is perhaps TRBD1 (5 bases). CDR3 size: 15 residues. The germline gives CDR1 GTSNPN, CDR2 SVGIG (reference sequence). Trimming left V 4 bases short and J 1 base short, with 16 bases between. The CDR3 reads CAWTTSVRANTEAFF. In nucleotides, the CDR3 is TGTGCCTGGACCACCTCGGTCAGGGCGAACACTGAAGCTTTCTTT.

This rearrangement joins TRBV29-1 to TRBJ2-7; 13 nucleotides match TRBD2. CDR3 length: 15 residues. Losses at the gene ends were 0 bases for V and 3 bases for J; bases not matched to a gene: 2. Germline-derived CDR1 and CDR2 are SQVTM and ANQGSEA. CDR3 amino acids: CSVEEGTSGVYEQYF. The CDR3 nucleotides read TGCAGCGTTGAAGAAGGGACTAGCGGGGTCTACGAGCAGTACTTC.

The V and J genes are TRBV21-1 and TRBJ1-1; the listed D gene, TRBD1, was not tested against the DNA. TRBV21-1 is a listed pseudogene. The CDR3 sequence is 17 residues long. The CDR3 is CASRSVGQGGQNTEAFF. The CDR3 DNA follows: TGTGCCAGCAGATCCGTCGGACAGGGAGGGCAGAACACTGAAGCTTTCTTT.

This chain joins TRBV5-1 and TRBJ2-7; no reliable D call. The V gene's germline CDR1 is SGHRS and CDR2 YFSETQ. The CDR3 is 13 residues long. V was pared by 5 bases and J by 1 base, with 10 bases between. In nucleotides, the CDR3 is TGCGCCAGCAGGGAGACTGTTTCCTACGAGCAGTACTTC. Protein: CASRETVSYEQYF.

The chain joins TRBV6-6 to TRBJ2-4; 7 nucleotides agree with TRBD1. J lost 5 bases, V lost 6 bases, and 10 bases had no gene match. The CDR3 consists of 15 residues. Germline values: CDR1 MNHNY, CDR2 SVGAGI (reference sequence). As DNA, the CDR3 is TGTGCCAGCAGACACGACAGGGTGGGGGAAAACATTCAGTACTTC. It encodes CASRHDRVGENIQYF.

This chain joins TRBV7-9 and TRBJ2-7, with 11 bases that match TRBD2. The CDR3 contains 19 residues. The junction had 21 bases not matched to a gene; V was cut back by 8 bases and J by 3 bases. CDR1 is SEHNR, CDR2 FQNEAQ, per germline (reference sequence). The CDR3 spells CASGSNSGRAYVDYYEQYF. CDR3 nucleotide sequence: TGTGCCAGCGGATCGAATAGCGGGAGGGCCTATGTCGACTACTACGAGCAGTACTTC.

The rearrangement joins TRBV11-2 to TRBJ1-1; 12 bases match TRBD1. The germline V gene encodes CDR1 SGHAT and CDR2 FQNNGV. V lost 1 base to trimming and J lost 2 bases; unmatched junction nucleotides: 5. The length of the CDR3 is 17 residues. CDR3 bases: TGTGCCAGCAGCTTAGCGGGACAGGGGGCGAAAAACACTGAAGCTTTCTTT. Translation gives CASSLAGQGAKNTEAFF.

J is TRBJ1-2 and V is TRBV6-6; D gene uncertain. CDR3 length equals 15 residues. The germline gives CDR1 MNHNY, CDR2 SVGAGI (reference sequence). Trimming shortened V by 6 bases and J by 8 bases, and 22 bases separated the two germline ends. In nucleotides, the CDR3 is TGTGCCAGCAGGTGGGCCGAGCGGTTCGGTGGAGGCTACACCTTC. Its protein is CASRWAERFGGGYTF.

V gene TRBV5-4 combines with J gene TRBJ1-1, with TRBD1 matching 10 bases. CDR1 and CDR2 from the germline V gene are SGHNT and YYREEE (reference sequence). There are 15 residues in the CDR3. J lost 1 base, V lost 4 bases, and 4 bases had no gene match. The CDR3 reads CASSRGTGANTEAFF. The CDR3 DNA follows: TGTGCCAGCAGCAGGGGGACAGGGGCGAACACTGAAGCTTTCTTT.

V and J are TRBV4-1 and TRBJ1-5; 9 bases match TRBD1. The CDR3 length is 14 residues. CDR1 is MGHRA, CDR2 YSYEKL, per germline. Germline trimming cut 8 bases from V and 3 bases from J; bases unmatched to any gene: 5. The DNA for the CDR3 is TGCGCCAGCGGGACAGGGAGAGACAATCAGCCCCAGCATTTT. It yields the protein CASGTGRDNQPQHF.

The genes are TRBV6-5 and TRBJ1-2; 7 nucleotides align to TRBD1. In germline, CDR1 is MNHEY, CDR2 SVGAGI. The CDR3 is 13 amino acids. The junction had 8 bases not matched to a gene; V was cut back by 6 bases and J by 7 bases. The CDR3 reads CASRSGTATGYTF. CDR3 coding DNA: TGTGCCAGCAGGTCCGGGACAGCAACTGGCTACACCTTC.

The chain joins TRBV7-9 to TRBJ2-2, with 8 bases identical to TRBD1. This CDR3 has 15 amino acids. J lost 6 bases, V lost 1 base, and 4 bases had no gene match. Germline V gene data show CDR1 as SEHNR and CDR2 as FQNEAQ (reference sequence). CDR3 loop: CASSLEGTGPGELFF. CDR3 DNA sequence: TGTGCCAGCAGCTTAGAGGGGACAGGCCCCGGGGAGCTGTTTTTT.

V and J are TRBV7-9 and TRBJ2-3, with 14 bases fitting TRBD2. The CDR3 runs to 18 residues. V was clipped by 5 bases and J by 0 bases; unmatched bases: 7. Germline values: CDR1 SEHNR, CDR2 FQNEAQ (reference sequence). CDR3 in amino acids: CASSLGTSGSRSTDTQYF. The CDR3 DNA follows: TGTGCCAGCAGCCTGGGGACTAGCGGGAGTCGAAGCACAGATACGCAGTATTTT. Complete variable domain (other parts from reference TRBV7-9 and TRBJ2-3): DTGVSQNPRHKITKRGQNVTFRCDPISEHNRLYWYRQTLGQGPEFLTYFQNEAQLEKSRLLSDRFSAERPKGSFSTLEIQRTEQGDSAMYLCASSLGTSGSRSTDTQYFGPGTRLTVL.

The V call is TRBV11-2, the J call TRBJ1-4; 7 bases are a match to TRBD1. The ends lost 3 bases at V and 8 bases at J; junction bases unmatched: 9. The germline gives CDR1 SGHAT, CDR2 FQNNGV. The CDR3 has 15 residues. The CDR3 loop reads CASSFDRVAGEKLFF. The CDR3 nucleotides are TGTGCCAGCAGCTTCGACAGGGTTGCAGGCGAAAAACTGTTTTTT.

The chain recombines TRBV28 with TRBJ2-5; D perhaps matches TRBD1 (7 bases). Looked up from germline, CDR1 is MDHEN and CDR2 is SYDVKM. The CDR3 is 18 residues long. Trimming cost V 8 bases and J 5 bases, with 30 bases left between them. Here the CDR3 reads CASLPQGSGLLGGETQYF. The CDR3 nucleotides read TGTGCCAGCCTACCACAGGGGAGCGGACTACTAGGGGGGGAGACCCAGTACTTC. The variable domain in full, completed from reference TRBV28 and TRBJ2-5, reads DVKVTQSSRYLVKRTGEKVFLECVQDMDHENMFWYRQDPGLGLRLIYFSYDVKMKEKGDIPEGYSVSREKKERFSLILESASTNQTSMYLCASLPQGSGLLGGETQYFGPGTRLLVL.

The chain employs TRBV27 and TRBJ2-1, with TRBD1 matching over 9 bases. Germline V CDR1 and CDR2: MNHEY, SMNVEV (reference sequence). With 5 bases clipped from V and 2 bases from J, the junction kept 4 bases outside the gene matches. The CDR3 sequence is 15 residues long. For the CDR3, the DNA is TGTGCCAGCAGTCCCGGGACAGGGACCTACAATGAGCAGTTCTTC. Protein: CASSPGTGTYNEQFF.

V is TRBV30 and J is TRBJ2-6, with 12 bases identical to TRBD1. Germline V CDR1 and CDR2: GTSNPN, SVGIG (reference sequence). CDR3 length: 17 amino acids. With 3 bases clipped from V and 3 bases from J, the junction kept 6 bases outside the gene matches. DNA of the CDR3: TGTGCCTGGAGACGGGGACAGGGGGCAAGTGGGGCCAACGTCCTGACTTTC. Translating it yields CAWRRGQGASGANVLTF.

J is TRBJ1-2 and V is TRBV5-4, with D possibly TRBD1 on 6 matching bases. CDR3 length: 15 amino acids. Per the germline V gene, CDR1 is SGHNT and CDR2 is YYREEE (reference sequence). Trimming shortened V by 0 bases and J by 7 bases, and 16 bases separated the two germline ends. As DNA, the CDR3 is TGTGCCAGCAGCTTGGCCGCCGGGGGGCCCTTTGGCTACACCTTC. Protein product: CASSLAAGGPFGYTF.

This clone has just one count. The chain combines TRBV2 with TRBJ2-5; possible D gene TRBD2, 6 bases. The germline gives CDR1 SNHLY, CDR2 FYNNEI. V was shortened by 6 bases and J by 5 bases, with 13 bases between the two germline ends. The CDR3 has 13 residues. CDR3 region: CASRNSGGETQYF. The CDR3 DNA is TGTGCCAGCAGGAATAGCGGAGGGGAGACCCAGTACTTC.